This entry lists 26 T cell receptor beta chains sequenced from one sample in a study of memory CD4+ T cells and cytomegalovirus serostatus. Single viable CD3+CD4+CD8-CD45RO+ cells were sorted as the memory CD4+ T cells. Profiling relied on immunoSEQ multiplex PCR, and the TCRdb table lists in-frame clones only, not all of them. The sample consists of around 40,000 clones, roughly 77% of them appearing once. The source material was memory CD4+ T cells from blood. These receptors originate from an adult in good health and CMV-seronegative.

This chain links TRBV30 with TRBJ1-3; D is ambiguous. V was clipped by 3 bases and J by 4 bases, with 13 bases between them. Germline V gene sequence: CDR1 GTSNPN, CDR2 SVGIG (reference sequence). The CDR3 runs 14 residues. The CDR3 spells CAWSLTGKGNTIYF. DNA for the CDR3: TGTGCCTGGAGCCTAACGGGTAAAGGAAACACCATATATTTT.

The rearrangement links TRBV4-2 to TRBJ1-6, with no clear D. V lost 4 bases and J 10 bases, leaving 17 bases between the germline ends. This CDR3 has 15 residues. The germline CDR1 and CDR2 sequences are LGHNA and YNFKEQ. The CDR3 loop is CASSREGGSRSPLHF. The CDR3 coding sequence is TGTGCCAGCAGCCGAGAAGGTGGTAGCCGATCACCCCTCCACTTT.

This chain connects TRBV19 to TRBJ2-3, with D possibly matching TRBD2 (5 bases). Trimming shortened V by 1 base and J by 1 base, and 9 bases separated the two germline ends. Per germline, CDR1 LNHDA and CDR2 SQIVND (reference sequence). The CDR3 loop spans 15 amino acids. Here the CDR3 reads CASSIGLEGTDTQYF. CDR3 DNA sequence: TGTGCCAGTAGTATAGGGTTGGAGGGCACAGATACGCAGTATTTT.

This clone has only a few counts. V usage is TRBV27 and J usage is TRBJ1-6, with D unresolved. The V end was cut by 3 bases, the J end by 7 bases, with 10 bases between. CDR1 and CDR2 (germline): MNHEY, SMNVEV (reference sequence). There are 14 residues in the CDR3. The CDR3 reads CASSFRLGNSPLHF. The CDR3 nucleotides are TGTGCCAGCAGTTTCCGGCTAGGAAATTCACCCCTCCACTTT.

The chain combines TRBV5-1 with TRBJ2-1; 7 nucleotides line up with TRBD1. Germline trimming cut 3 bases from V and 3 bases from J; bases unmatched to any gene: 9. CDR1 and CDR2 from the germline V gene are SGHRS and YFSETQ. The CDR3 has 16 residues. DNA of the CDR3: TGCGCCAGCAGCTCCTTGACAGGGAGTAGCTACAATGAGCAGTTCTTC. It codes for CASSSLTGSSYNEQFF.

This rearrangement joins TRBV9 to TRBJ2-3; 10 nucleotides match TRBD2. CDR3 length: 16 amino acids. Trimming cost V 0 bases and J 0 bases; bases outside gene matches: 1. The germline CDR1 and CDR2 sequences are SGDLS and YYNGEE. The CDR3 sequence is CASSVATSGSTDTQYF. CDR3 bases: TGTGCCAGCAGCGTAGCGACTAGCGGGAGCACAGATACGCAGTATTTT.

J is TRBJ1-1 and V is TRBV7-9; D unresolved. The germline V and J ends were trimmed by 3 bases and 1 base, with 15 bases remaining between them. The germline gives CDR1 SEHNR, CDR2 FQNEAQ (reference sequence). The CDR3 sequence is 16 residues long. The CDR3, as DNA: TGTGCCAGCAGCTTCTTTCGGGGTCGGGGGAACACTGAAGCTTTCTTT. Translating gives CASSFFRGRGNTEAFF.

This sequence joins TRBV7-9 and TRBJ1-2, with TRBD1 as a possible D gene (5 bases). From germline, CDR1 is SEHNR and CDR2 FQNEAQ (reference sequence). Deletions cut 5 bases from V and 3 bases from J, with 19 bases between. There are 16 residues in the CDR3. This chain's CDR3 is CASSVFPKTAHYGYTF. DNA of the CDR3: TGTGCCAGCAGCGTTTTCCCGAAGACAGCCCACTATGGCTACACCTTC.

In DNA, the CDR3 is TGTGCCAGCTCACCTGGGACAGGGGGTTCACCCCTCCACTTT. Amino acids: CASSPGTGGSPLHF. The chain joins TRBV18 to TRBJ1-6; 11 bases are shared with TRBD1. V lost 3 bases to trimming and J lost 9 bases; unmatched junction nucleotides: 1. CDR3 length: 14 residues. Looked up from germline, CDR1 is KGHSH and CDR2 is LQKENI.

This clone was recorded once. The rearrangement joins TRBV9 to TRBJ1-6; D might be TRBD1 (6 bases). Trimming shortened V by 4 bases and J by 9 bases, and 17 bases separated the two germline ends. Germline-derived CDR1 and CDR2 are SGDLS and YYNGEE. The CDR3 spans 15 residues. CDR3 bases: TGTGCCAGCAGCTTACAACCAGGGGTGGGTTCACCCCTCCACTTT. Translated, it gives CASSLQPGVGSPLHF.

V gene TRBV27 combines with J gene TRBJ2-2, with D perhaps TRBD1 (6 bases). The CDR3 length is 15 residues. Germline CDR1 reads MNHEY; CDR2 reads SMNVEV (reference sequence). V lost 10 bases, J lost 2 bases, and 17 bases lay in between. The chain's CDR3 is CATSEGDTNTGELFF. The DNA of the CDR3 is TGTGCCACCTCTGAGGGGGACACTAACACCGGGGAGCTGTTTTTT.

The genes are TRBV6-5 and TRBJ1-1, with a possible D match to TRBD1 (5 bases). The germline gives CDR1 MNHEY, CDR2 SVGAGI. V lost 5 bases and J lost 4, with 17 bases in between. This CDR3 is 15 amino acids long. This CDR3 is CASSLMPGQGTEAFF. The CDR3 nucleotides read TGTGCCAGCAGTCTTATGCCCGGGCAGGGCACTGAAGCTTTCTTT.

V is TRBV18 and J is TRBJ2-3; no clear D. Germline CDR1 is KGHSH and CDR2 is LQKENI. There are 12 residues in the CDR3. V lost 3 bases and J 2 bases, leaving 3 bases between the germline ends. CDR3 DNA: TGTGCCAGCTCACCTAACACAGATACGCAGTATTTT. This sequence encodes CASSPNTDTQYF.

V gene TRBV2 combines with J gene TRBJ1-5, with D tentatively TRBD1 (6 bases). The CDR3 length is 14 residues. Trimming took off 3 bases at V and 11 bases at J, with 17 bases between the two ends. Germline CDR1 reads SNHLY; CDR2 reads FYNNEI. For the CDR3, the DNA is TGTGCCAGCAGTGAGATCGGGGGGCGACTGTCCCAGCATTTT. Its protein product is CASSEIGGRLSQHF.

The chain recombines TRBV5-6 with TRBJ1-2; 10 nucleotides agree with TRBD1. The CDR3 runs 16 residues. CDR1 and CDR2 from the germline V gene are SGHDT and YYEEEE. V dropped 3 bases and J dropped 7; count of bases not matched to a gene: 12. CDR3 nucleotide sequence: TGTGCCAGCAGCTATTACCCGGGACAGGGGTTCTCTGGCTACACCTTC. Its translation is CASSYYPGQGFSGYTF.

CDR3 sequence (DNA): TGTGCCTGGAGGACCAGTGGGGCTAATGAGCAGTTCTTC. Amino acids: CAWRTSGANEQFF. The rearrangement joins TRBV30 to TRBJ2-1, with D possibly matching TRBD1 (5 bases). Germline V gene lookup returns CDR1 GTSNPN and CDR2 SVGIG (reference sequence). V was cut by 3 bases and J by 7 bases, with 13 bases left in between. The CDR3 consists of 13 residues.

The rearrangement uses TRBV30 and TRBJ2-6, with D unresolved. Deletions cut 3 bases from V and 2 bases from J, with 5 bases between. CDR1 is GTSNPN and CDR2 is SVGIG in the germline V gene (reference sequence). CDR3 size: 13 residues. The CDR3 DNA is TGTGCCTGGAGGACGGCTGGGGCCAACGTCCTGACTTTC. Its translation: CAWRTAGANVLTF.

This chain links TRBV19 with TRBJ1-2; possibly TRBD1 for D (5 bases). V was cut by 9 bases and J by 4 bases, with 21 bases left in between. CDR3 length: 15 amino acids. Germline CDR1 LNHDA, CDR2 SQIVND (reference sequence). The CDR3 loop is CASRPRGSAVYGYTF. Written as DNA, the CDR3 is TGTGCCAGCCGACCAAGGGGCTCGGCTGTCTATGGCTACACCTTC.

The chain combines TRBV5-1 with TRBJ1-2; weak D call: TRBD1 (5 bases). V was shortened by 4 bases and J by 8 bases, with 12 bases between the two germline ends. This CDR3 has 12 residues. Per germline, CDR1 SGHRS and CDR2 YFSETQ. CDR3 region: CASSGGGFGYTF. CDR3 nucleotides: TGCGCCAGCAGCGGGGGGGGATTCGGCTACACCTTC.

The chain couples TRBV4-1 to TRBJ2-1; TRBD1 might be the D (7 bases). V was trimmed by 1 base and J by 4 bases, leaving 11 bases between them. The CDR3 spans 15 residues. The V gene's germline CDR1 is MGHRA and CDR2 YSYEKL. The CDR3 reads CASSQGQGGYNEQFF. In DNA, the CDR3 is TGCGCCAGCAGCCAAGGACAGGGAGGATACAATGAGCAGTTCTTC.

This rearrangement joins TRBV4-1 to TRBJ1-6; D ambiguous. This CDR3 has 15 amino acids. Trimming shortened V by 1 base and J by 9 bases, and 13 bases separated the two germline ends. Per germline, CDR1 MGHRA and CDR2 YSYEKL. This CDR3 reads CASSQAGQAISPLHF. The CDR3 coding sequence is TGCGCCAGCAGCCAAGCTGGCCAGGCCATTTCACCCCTCCACTTT.

The chain is built from TRBV30 and TRBJ1-1; 7 nucleotides match TRBD1. Germline V gene sequence: CDR1 GTSNPN, CDR2 SVGIG (reference sequence). This CDR3 is 12 amino acids long. V lost 0 bases, J lost 9 bases, and 4 bases stayed unmatched. The CDR3 nucleotides are TGTGCCTGGAGTGTCCCACAGGGGAAAGCTTTCTTT. This codes for CAWSVPQGKAFF.

The V gene is TRBV28, the J gene TRBJ1-6; 9 bases are shared with TRBD1. Germline V gene lookup returns CDR1 MDHEN and CDR2 SYDVKM. This CDR3 is built from 15 residues. V was clipped by 5 bases and J by 7 bases; unmatched bases: 6. The CDR3 region has the DNA TGTGCCAGCAGTGGAGAGGACAGGGGAAATTCACCCCTCCACTTT. The encoded protein is CASSGEDRGNSPLHF.

The chain combines TRBV12-5 with TRBJ1-5, with D hard to call. The CDR3 has 13 amino acids. V was trimmed by 5 bases and J by 6 bases, leaving 11 bases between them. Germline V gene sequence: CDR1 LGHNT, CDR2 FRNRAP. This chain's CDR3 is CASGRAGFQPQHF. In DNA, the CDR3 is TGTGCTAGTGGTCGGGCTGGGTTTCAGCCCCAGCATTTT. The whole variable domain, remainder taken from reference TRBV12-5 and TRBJ1-5, is DARVTQTPRHKVTEMGQEVTMRCQPILGHNTVFWYRQTMMQGLELLAYFRNRAPLDDSGMPKDRFSAEMPDATLATLKIQPSEPRDSAVYFCASGRAGFQPQHFGDGTRLSIL.

V gene TRBV4-3 combines with J gene TRBJ2-2; possibly TRBD1 for D (6 bases). The V gene's germline CDR1 is LGHNA and CDR2 YSLEER. Trimming cost V 0 bases and J 6 bases, with 11 bases left between them. The CDR3 sequence is 15 residues long. The CDR3 reads CASSQEPGESGELFF. In nucleotides, the CDR3 is TGCGCCAGCAGCCAAGAGCCAGGGGAGTCCGGGGAGCTGTTTTTT.

Notes on this clone: This specimen includes other DNA sequences encoding the same CDR3. The CDR3 bases are TGTGCCAGCAGCTTAGAAGCGGAGACCCAGTACTTC. Translating gives CASSLEAETQYF. The rearrangement links TRBV7-2 to TRBJ2-5; D is unresolved. There are 12 residues in the CDR3. Germline values: CDR1 SGHTA, CDR2 FQGNSA. With 1 base removed from V and 5 bases from J, the gap between germline ends came to 5 bases.